A selection of T cell receptor beta chains follows, all from one sample in a study of T cells after yellow fever vaccination. TCRdb fed the 5' RACE reads into MiXCR, producing one record per CDR3 protein. Here the sample spans hundreds of thousands of distinct CDR3 sequences, around a sixth being singletons. The sequencing used PBMCs, collected before the yellow fever booster vaccination. Receptors were obtained from a man between 18 and 35 years old who received the YFV17D yellow fever vaccine. The CDR3 runs from the conserved cysteine through the conserved F or W.

V gene: TRBV7-2; J gene: TRBJ1-2; CDR3 protein: CASSPRTPLGGYTF
V gene: TRBV20-1; J gene: TRBJ2-3; CDR3 protein: CSAFPSGGSDTQYF
V gene: TRBV19; J gene: TRBJ2-4; CDR3 protein: CASSPDILAKNIQYF
V gene: TRBV6-5; J gene: TRBJ2-2; CDR3 protein: CASSPDWRGGTGELFF
V gene: TRBV10-3; J gene: TRBJ2-3; CDR3 protein: CAIGSGDSTDTQYF
V gene: TRBV7-3; J gene: TRBJ1-1; CDR3 protein: CASSMTGVEAFF
V gene: TRBV7-2; J gene: TRBJ2-2; CDR3 protein: CASSLLSGELFF
V gene: TRBV10-3; J gene: TRBJ1-1; CDR3 protein: CAISESTIPEAFF
V gene: TRBV9; J gene: TRBJ2-7; CDR3 protein: CASSVGDGQNIALAYEQYF
V gene: TRBV5-6; J gene: TRBJ1-1; CDR3 protein: CASSLPGITEAFF
V gene: TRBV5-1; J gene: TRBJ1-1; CDR3 protein: CASSWRDGLMNTEAFF
V gene: TRBV11-2; J gene: TRBJ2-3; CDR3 protein: CASSLLAGVTDTQYF
V gene: TRBV7-2; J gene: TRBJ2-7; CDR3 protein: CASSLAHSYEQYF
V gene: TRBV5-1; J gene: TRBJ1-2; CDR3 protein: CASSLTSGTPYGYTF
V gene: TRBV7-6; J gene: TRBJ2-5; CDR3 protein: CASSLGLYQETQYF
V gene: TRBV4-3; J gene: TRBJ2-5; CDR3 protein: CASSRIAGVETQYF
V gene: TRBV2; J gene: TRBJ2-3; CDR3 protein: CASTIRQGADTQYF
V gene: TRBV20-1; J gene: TRBJ2-1; CDR3 protein: CSARRQSSYNEQFF
V gene: TRBV6-2/TRBV6-3; J gene: TRBJ1-2; CDR3 protein: CASSYSASINYGYTF
V gene: TRBV6-5; J gene: TRBJ2-2; CDR3 protein: CASSSPGDLEENGELFF
V gene: TRBV12-3/TRBV12-4; J gene: TRBJ2-1; CDR3 protein: CASSLVGWERGLYNEQFF
V gene: TRBV6-5; J gene: TRBJ1-1; CDR3 protein: CASSYVGGKTEAFF
V gene: TRBV11-3; J gene: TRBJ2-2; CDR3 protein: CASSSRLETGQTGELFF
V gene: TRBV19; J gene: TRBJ1-6; CDR3 protein: CASSWTVGYNSPLHF
V gene: TRBV20-1; J gene: TRBJ2-1; CDR3 protein: CSARAGRYPYNEQFF
V gene: TRBV7-2; J gene: TRBJ2-5; CDR3 protein: CASSLGVTPQETQYF